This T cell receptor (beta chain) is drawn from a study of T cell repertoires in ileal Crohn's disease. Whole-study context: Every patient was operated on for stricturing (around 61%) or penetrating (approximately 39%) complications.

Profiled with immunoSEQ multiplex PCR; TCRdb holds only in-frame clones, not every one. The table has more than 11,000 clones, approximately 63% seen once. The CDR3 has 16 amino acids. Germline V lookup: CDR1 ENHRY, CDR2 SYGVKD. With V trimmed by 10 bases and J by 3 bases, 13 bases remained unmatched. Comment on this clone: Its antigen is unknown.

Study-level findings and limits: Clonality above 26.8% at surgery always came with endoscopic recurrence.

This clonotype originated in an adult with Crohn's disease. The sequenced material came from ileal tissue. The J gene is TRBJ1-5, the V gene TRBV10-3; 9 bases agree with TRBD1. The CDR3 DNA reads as TGTGCCACGGGACAGGGAGGGAGAGTTTTCAATCAGCCCCAGCATTTT. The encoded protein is CATGQGGRVFNQPQHF.